Following are 2 T cell receptor beta chains from one sample sequenced in a study of blood T cell repertoires in COVID-19. This table comes from immunoSEQ multiplex PCR, and its TCRdb copy is limited to in-frame clones, with some not included. The sample includes approximately 28,000 clones, about nine tenths of them seen just once. Sequencing was done on a sample of peripheral blood. These receptors were collected from a man in his sixties with active COVID-19.

The genes are TRBV5-4 and TRBJ2-3, with D possibly TRBD1 on 7 matching bases. The V end lost 3 bases, the J end lost 0 bases, and 14 bases lay between the germline ends. The V gene's germline CDR1 is SGHNT and CDR2 YYREEE (reference sequence). The CDR3 totals 16 residues. The DNA of the CDR3 is TGTGCCAGCAGCTCCAGGGGGGCGCGAAGCACAGATACGCAGTATTTT. Amino acids: CASSSRGARSTDTQYF.

The J gene is TRBJ1-5, the V gene TRBV2, with TRBD1 matching 9 bases. The germline V gene has CDR1 SNHLY and CDR2 FYNNEI. The trim removed 8 bases at V and 0 bases at J, leaving 8 bases unmatched. This CDR3 comprises 16 residues. CDR3 residues: CASGRLGQGSNQPQHF. CDR3 DNA: TGTGCCAGCGGCCGACTGGGACAGGGTAGCAATCAGCCCCAGCATTTT.